This TCR beta chain was identified in a study of blood T cell repertoires in COVID-19. Study-level background: Samples of COVID-19 (acute and convalescent) were obtained from the United States, Italy and Spain. PBMCs, B-cell-depleted T cells, or T cells were the source of the cDNA or gDNA that made up the material.

This CDR3 has 13 amino acids. The germline V gene encodes CDR1 SGHNT and CDR2 YYREEE (reference sequence). Between the trimmed V and J ends, which lost 2 bases and 8 bases, there was a span of 13 bases. Original processing methods: Quantification of nucleated cells was approximated via reference gene primer amplification. Clones were sequenced by immunoSEQ multiplex PCR, and TCRdb holds only the in-frame ones, with some missing. V and J calls and clone size are those listed in that table; D and trimming were worked out from the DNA. The sample has 300,000 to 450,000 clones, around 85% seen once; the top ten hold 3.6%.

The chain recombines TRBV5-4 with TRBJ1-2; D is ambiguous. The sample taken for sequencing was peripheral blood. The clonotype originates from a young woman with acute or convalescent COVID-19. As DNA, the CDR3 is TGTGCCAGCAGCTTACTATACCCCCGGGGCTACACCTTC. Amino acid sequence: CASSLLYPRGYTF.